These 14 T cell receptor beta chains were sequenced from one sample in a study of CXCR3-negative and CXCR3-positive naive CD8 T cells. All TRB cDNA libraries came from 5' RACE performed with UMI labels. TCRdb reprocessed the 5' RACE reads and stores each CDR3 protein as one record, lacking DNA. This sample carries approximately 52,000 distinct CDR3 sequences, with under 25% going to the ten biggest clones. Sequencing input: memory CD8+ T cells from blood. These receptors all stem from a human donor in good health. Some clones in this sample may be carry-over from other donors' samples.

The chain couples TRBV29-1 to TRBJ1-1. From germline, CDR1 is SQVTM and CDR2 ANQGSEA. CDR3 length equals 11 residues. CDR3 residues: CSVEENTEAFF.

The genes are TRBV4-1 and TRBJ2-2; TCRdb reports TRBD2, a call that lacks DNA to check it against. This CDR3 contains 16 residues. Germline-derived CDR1 and CDR2 are MGHRA and YSYEKL. CDR3 sequence reads: CASSQTAGANTGELFF.

The chain couples TRBV20-1 to TRBJ1-5; absent DNA, TCRdb's TRBD1 call cannot be checked. The CDR3 contains 16 residues. The germline gives CDR1 DFQATT, CDR2 SNEGSKA (reference sequence). The CDR3 loop is CSARDFRGPGNQPQHF.

The rearrangement joins TRBV4-1 to TRBJ1-2; there is no DNA to check the TCRdb D call of TRBD1. In germline, CDR1 is MGHRA, CDR2 YSYEKL. This CDR3 region has 14 residues. The CDR3 protein is CASSQVGQAYGYTF.

J is TRBJ2-1 and V is TRBV7-3; the D call of TRBD2 rests on TCRdb alone, since no DNA is present to check it. The length of the CDR3 is 14 residues. Germline assignment: CDR1 SGHTA and CDR2 FQGTGA. This CDR3 is CASSLLAGTNEQFF.

The chain is built from TRBV10-3 and TRBJ2-7; TCRdb's D call, TRBD1, is unchecked because there is no DNA. CDR1 and CDR2 (germline): ENHRY, SYGVKD. This CDR3 spans 17 amino acids. CDR3 region: CAISESPYGEGVYEQYF.

The chain employs TRBV12-3 or TRBV12-4 and TRBJ1-2; as DNA is missing, the TRBD1 call by TCRdb cannot be tested. This CDR3 has 14 amino acids. CDR3 protein: CASSLSTTGFGYTF.

The genes are TRBV7-9 and TRBJ2-2; the TCRdb D gene call, TRBD1, has no DNA to confirm it. The germline V gene has CDR1 SEHNR and CDR2 FQNEAQ (reference sequence). The CDR3 length is 14 residues. CDR3 sequence reads: CASPLPGAVGELFF.

This chain joins TRBV6-4 and TRBJ2-2; absent DNA, TCRdb's TRBD1 call cannot be checked. Germline V gives CDR1 MRHNA, CDR2 SNTAGT. This CDR3 is 13 amino acids long. The CDR3 spells CASSNRDTGELFF.

The J gene is TRBJ2-2, the V gene TRBV29-1; TCRdb's D gene call, TRBD1, goes unchecked for lack of DNA. The CDR3 runs 14 residues. Germline CDR1 and CDR2: SQVTM and ANQGSEA. This CDR3 is CSVEHRGLGGELFF.

This chain links TRBV28 with TRBJ1-1. The CDR3 runs to 19 residues. Germline loops: CDR1 MDHEN, CDR2 SYDVKM. CDR3 region: CASSQDGVRFIQKNTEAFF. Variable domain in full (rest from reference TRBV28 and TRBJ1-1): DVKVTQSSRYLVKRTGEKVFLECVQDMDHENMFWYRQDPGLGLRLIYFSYDVKMKEKGDIPEGYSVSREKKERFSLILESASTNQTSMYLCASSQDGVRFIQKNTEAFFGQGTRLTVV.

The chain links TRBV7-6 to TRBJ2-5. Germline assignment: CDR1 SGHVS and CDR2 FNYEAQ. The CDR3 is made up of 14 amino acids. The CDR3 sequence: CASSPTAVQETQYF.

The chain combines TRBV4-1 with TRBJ1-6. This CDR3 comprises 17 residues. Germline assignment: CDR1 MGHRA and CDR2 YSYEKL. CDR3 sequence: CASSQDKEVSYNSPLHF.

The chain couples TRBV29-1 to TRBJ2-2; TCRdb gives TRBD1 as the D gene, but with no DNA this cannot be confirmed. In germline, CDR1 is SQVTM, CDR2 ANQGSEA. The CDR3 runs 12 residues. The CDR3 reads CSVVGGGGELFF.